This T cell receptor (beta chain) was retrieved from a study of T cells in Graves' hyperthyroidism and ophthalmopathy. The study, taken as a whole, reports: Clonotypes that were expanded in thyroid above 0.001 mostly appeared in blood too. Ophthalmopathy was predicted by the model a median of roughly 6 months ahead of onset.

This clonotype was picked up a small number of times. No antigen is known for it. Authors of the study amplified TCR beta CDR3 regions from RNA transcripts. The HTBI primer set drove a first-round RT-PCR of the TCR CDR3. Via MiXCR, TCRdb re-called the multiplex PCR reads, giving one row per CDR3 protein. Seen here are some 650,000 distinct CDR3 sequences, 16% observed once, and the top ten hold roughly 3.5%. Unmatched junction bases numbered 23, after V lost 1 base and J lost 4 bases. CDR1 SGDLS and CDR2 YYNGEE come from the germline V gene. The CDR3 is 22 residues long. The source material was blood. The chain uses TRBV9 and TRBJ2-2, with 9 bases matching TRBD1. The receptor comes from a woman aged 40 to 50 with Graves' ophthalmopathy. This CDR3 is CASSVSIKSGTGKGRVTGELFF. Here the CDR3 DNA reads TGTGCCAGCAGCGTATCGATAAAATCCGGGACAGGGAAAGGACGGGTCACCGGGGAGCTGTTTTTT. Complete variable domain (other parts from reference TRBV9 and TRBJ2-2): DSGVTQTPKHLITATGQRVTLRCSPRSGDLSVYWYQQSLDQGLQFLIQYYNGEERAKGNILERFSAQQFPDLHSELNLSSLELGDSALYFCASSVSIKSGTGKGRVTGELFFGEGSRLTVL.